Reported below is one T cell receptor (beta chain). Its antigen is not known. The data are from a study of blood T cells in healthy people across ages. Overall study: About one barcoded TCR beta cDNA was captured per two T cells.

There were at least 5 micrograms of total RNA extracted from every sample. Overall study findings and caveats: Versus aged donors, long-lived donors had higher diversity and more naive CD4+ cells.

A second PCR, run for about 7 to 11 cycles, used a sample-barcoded 5' primer plus a J-beta primer mix. TCRdb recomputed calls from the 5' RACE reads with MiXCR, one row per CDR3 protein. The sample has about 500,000 distinct CDR3 sequences; nearly 25% are singletons. The germline V gene encodes CDR1 DFQATT and CDR2 SNEGSKA (reference sequence). The CDR3 runs to 15 residues. V lost 3 bases to trimming and J lost 1 base; unmatched junction nucleotides: 5. The same sample was also studied in work on T cells of mothers and their children. That paper notes: The donors comprised five or six children and their three healthy Caucasian mothers.

The sequence derives from a boy aged 5-17 years in good health. Sequencing was done on a sample of blood. The genes are TRBV20-1 and TRBJ2-5, with 10 bases identical to TRBD2. CDR3 sequence reads: CSARASGGSQETQYF. Here the CDR3 DNA reads TGCAGTGCTAGGGCTAGCGGGGGTTCCCAAGAGACCCAGTACTTC.